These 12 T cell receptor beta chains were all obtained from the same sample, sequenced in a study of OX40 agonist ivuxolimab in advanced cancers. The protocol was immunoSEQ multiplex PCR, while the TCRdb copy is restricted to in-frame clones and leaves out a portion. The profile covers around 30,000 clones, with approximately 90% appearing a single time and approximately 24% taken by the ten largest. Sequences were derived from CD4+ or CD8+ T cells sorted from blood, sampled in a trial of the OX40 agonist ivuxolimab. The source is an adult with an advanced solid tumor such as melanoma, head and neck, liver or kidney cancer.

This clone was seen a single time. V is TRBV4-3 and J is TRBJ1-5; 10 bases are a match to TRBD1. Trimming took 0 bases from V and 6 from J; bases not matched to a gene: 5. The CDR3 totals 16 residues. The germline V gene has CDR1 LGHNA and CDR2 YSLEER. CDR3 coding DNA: TGCGCCAGCAGCCAAGACCGGGACAGGGGAGGTCAGCCCCAGCATTTT. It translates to CASSQDRDRGGQPQHF.

The CDR3 here is CASSLGAGVDTQYF. The CDR3 coding sequence is TGTGCCAGCAGCTTAGGGGCAGGAGTGGATACGCAGTATTTT. This chain links TRBV11-2 with TRBJ2-3, with no clear D. Germline values: CDR1 SGHAT, CDR2 FQNNGV. The CDR3 extends over 14 amino acids. V gave up 1 base and J gave up 6 bases, with 11 bases separating them. The full variable domain, with the rest looked up from reference TRBV11-2 and TRBJ2-3, is EAGVAQSPRYKIIEKRQSVAFWCNPISGHATLYWYQQILGQGPKLLIQFQNNGVVDDSQLPKDRFSAERLKGVDSTLKIQPAKLEDSAVYLCASSLGAGVDTQYFGPGTRLTVL.

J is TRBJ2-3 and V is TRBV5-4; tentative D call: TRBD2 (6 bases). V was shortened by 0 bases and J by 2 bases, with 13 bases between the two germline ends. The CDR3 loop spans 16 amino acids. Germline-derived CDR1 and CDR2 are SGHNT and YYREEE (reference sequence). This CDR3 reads CASSLAVGGLTDTQYF. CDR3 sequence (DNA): TGTGCCAGCAGCTTGGCCGTGGGGGGACTCACAGATACGCAGTATTTT.

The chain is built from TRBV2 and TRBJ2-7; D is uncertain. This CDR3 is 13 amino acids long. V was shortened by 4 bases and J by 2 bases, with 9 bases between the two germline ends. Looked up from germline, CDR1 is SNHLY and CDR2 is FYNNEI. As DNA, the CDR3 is TGTGCCAGCAGTGTAAGGGAAGCCTACGAGCAGTACTTC. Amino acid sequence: CASSVREAYEQYF.

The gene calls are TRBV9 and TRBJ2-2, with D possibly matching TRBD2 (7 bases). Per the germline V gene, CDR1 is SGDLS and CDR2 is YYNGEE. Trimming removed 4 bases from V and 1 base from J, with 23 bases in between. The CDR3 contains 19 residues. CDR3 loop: CASSSPRGGVSKNTGELFF. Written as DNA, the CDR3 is TGTGCCAGCAGCTCACCTAGGGGGGGGGTCAGTAAGAACACCGGGGAGCTGTTTTTT.

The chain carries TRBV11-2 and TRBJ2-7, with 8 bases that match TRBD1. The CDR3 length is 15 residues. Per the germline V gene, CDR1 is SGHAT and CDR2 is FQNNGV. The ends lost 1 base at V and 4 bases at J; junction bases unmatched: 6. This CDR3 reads CASSLARQGLYEQYF. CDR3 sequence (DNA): TGTGCCAGCAGCTTAGCCCGACAGGGGCTGTACGAGCAGTACTTC. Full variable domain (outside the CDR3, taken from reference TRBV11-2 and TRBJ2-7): EAGVAQSPRYKIIEKRQSVAFWCNPISGHATLYWYQQILGQGPKLLIQFQNNGVVDDSQLPKDRFSAERLKGVDSTLKIQPAKLEDSAVYLCASSLARQGLYEQYFGPGTRLTVT.

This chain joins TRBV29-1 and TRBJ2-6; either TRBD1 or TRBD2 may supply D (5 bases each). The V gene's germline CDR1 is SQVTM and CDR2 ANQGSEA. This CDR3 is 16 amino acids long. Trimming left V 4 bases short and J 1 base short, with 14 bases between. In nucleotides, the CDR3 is TGCAGCGTTGTTGGGGACGTAAAATCTGGGGCCAACGTCCTGACTTTC. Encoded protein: CSVVGDVKSGANVLTF.

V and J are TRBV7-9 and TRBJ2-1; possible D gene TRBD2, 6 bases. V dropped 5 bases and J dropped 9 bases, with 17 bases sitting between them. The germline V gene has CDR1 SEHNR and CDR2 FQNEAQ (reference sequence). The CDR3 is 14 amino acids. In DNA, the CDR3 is TGTGCCAGCAGCCCGCAGAGGGCGGGATTTGAGCAGTTCTTC. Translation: CASSPQRAGFEQFF.

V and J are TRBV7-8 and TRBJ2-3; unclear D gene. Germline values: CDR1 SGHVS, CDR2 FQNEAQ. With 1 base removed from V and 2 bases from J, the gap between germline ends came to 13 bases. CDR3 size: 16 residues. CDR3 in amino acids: CASSLEVDTNTDTQYF. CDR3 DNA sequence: TGTGCCAGCAGCTTAGAAGTCGATACGAACACAGATACGCAGTATTTT.

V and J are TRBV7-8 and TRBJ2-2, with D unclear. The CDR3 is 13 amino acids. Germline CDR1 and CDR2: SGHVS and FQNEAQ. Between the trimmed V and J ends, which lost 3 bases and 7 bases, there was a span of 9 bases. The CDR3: CASSLLGFGELFF. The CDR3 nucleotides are TGTGCCAGCAGCTTGTTGGGGTTCGGGGAGCTGTTTTTT.

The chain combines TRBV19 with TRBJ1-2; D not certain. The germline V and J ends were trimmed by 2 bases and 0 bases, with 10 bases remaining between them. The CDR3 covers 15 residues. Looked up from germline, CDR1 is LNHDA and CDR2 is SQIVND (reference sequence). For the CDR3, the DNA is TGTGCCAGTAGTATAACGTCGTTAGCTAACTATGGCTACACCTTC. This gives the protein CASSITSLANYGYTF.

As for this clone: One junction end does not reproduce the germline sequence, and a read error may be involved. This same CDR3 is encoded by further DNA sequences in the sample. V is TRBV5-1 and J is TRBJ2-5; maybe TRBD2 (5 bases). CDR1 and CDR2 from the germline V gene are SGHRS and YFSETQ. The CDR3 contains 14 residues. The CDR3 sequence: CASSFGEGPETQYF. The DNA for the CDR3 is TGTGCCAGCAGCTTTGGTGAGGGCCCGGAGACCCAGTACTTC.